This T cell receptor (beta chain) derives from a study of blood T cell repertoires in COVID-19. Assay used: immunoSEQ multiplex PCR; TCRdb lists only in-frame clones, some missing. The sample lists about 59,000 clones, 90% to 95% occurring once. This TCR was sampled from a human donor in a cohort sampled during active COVID-19. The sequencing sample was made of peripheral blood.

CDR3 bases: TGTGCCATCAGTGAGGGGAGGGAAAGCACAGATACGCAGTATTTT. Translated, it gives CAISEGRESTDTQYF. The chain is built from TRBV10-3 and TRBJ2-3; 7 bases align to TRBD2. This CDR3 contains 15 residues. Germline assignment: CDR1 ENHRY and CDR2 SYGVKD. V lost 2 bases to trimming and J lost 0 bases; unmatched junction nucleotides: 2.